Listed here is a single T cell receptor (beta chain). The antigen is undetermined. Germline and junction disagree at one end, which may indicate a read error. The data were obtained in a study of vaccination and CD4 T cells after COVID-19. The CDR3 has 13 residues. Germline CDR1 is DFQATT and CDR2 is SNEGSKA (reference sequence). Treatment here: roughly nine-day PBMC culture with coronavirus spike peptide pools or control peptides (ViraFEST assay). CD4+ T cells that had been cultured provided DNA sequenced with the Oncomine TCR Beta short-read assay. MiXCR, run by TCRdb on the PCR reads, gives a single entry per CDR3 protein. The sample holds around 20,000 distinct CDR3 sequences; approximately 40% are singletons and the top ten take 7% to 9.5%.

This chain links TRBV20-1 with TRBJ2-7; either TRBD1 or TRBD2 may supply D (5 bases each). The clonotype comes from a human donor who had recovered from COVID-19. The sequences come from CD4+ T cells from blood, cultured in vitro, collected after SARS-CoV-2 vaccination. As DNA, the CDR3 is TGCGGTGCTAGAGACGGGACCTCCTACGAGCAGTACTTC. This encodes CGARDGTSYEQYF.